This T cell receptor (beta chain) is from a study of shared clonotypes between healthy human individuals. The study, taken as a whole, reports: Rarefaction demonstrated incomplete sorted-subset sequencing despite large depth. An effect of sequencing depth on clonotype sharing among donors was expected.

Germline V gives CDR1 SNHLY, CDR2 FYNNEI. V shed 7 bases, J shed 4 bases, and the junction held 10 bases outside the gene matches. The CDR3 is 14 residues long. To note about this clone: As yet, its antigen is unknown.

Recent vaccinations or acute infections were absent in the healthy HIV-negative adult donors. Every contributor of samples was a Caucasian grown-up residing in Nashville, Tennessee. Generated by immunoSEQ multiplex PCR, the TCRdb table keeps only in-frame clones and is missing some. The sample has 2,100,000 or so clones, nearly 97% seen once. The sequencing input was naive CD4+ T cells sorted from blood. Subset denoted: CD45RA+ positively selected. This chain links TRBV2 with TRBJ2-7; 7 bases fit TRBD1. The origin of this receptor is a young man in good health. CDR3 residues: CASNKQGSGYEQYF. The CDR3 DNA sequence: TGTGCCAGCAACAAACAGGGGTCCGGGTACGAGCAGTACTTC.